This is a list of T cell receptor beta chains from one sample in a study of regulatory T cells in long-lasting Graves disease. Each CDR3 protein gets one entry after TCRdb re-called the multiplex PCR reads with MiXCR. Among about 200,000 distinct CDR3 sequences, roughly 19% were seen once, and the ten largest hold about 12%. This sample also appeared in a second study, on T cells in Graves' hyperthyroidism and ophthalmopathy.

The sample consisted of peripheral blood mononuclear cells (PBMCs), taken at new diagnosis, from a patient treated with antithyroid drugs. These TCRs come from a woman aged 25 to 39 with Graves disease. Both conserved end residues are part of each CDR3. D genes are given only for firm matches. Size is stated for part of the rows, as once, few or many counts, or as a class when the clone is expanded.

V gene	D gene	J gene	clone size	CDR3 DNA	CDR3 protein
TRBV2	TRBD1	TRBJ2-1	.	TGTGCCAGCAGGGGCAGGGGGATGGATGAGCAGTTCTTC	CASRGRGMDEQFF
TRBV6-1	.	TRBJ1-1	many	TGTGCCAGCAGTCCCCCCCGGGTGAACACTGAAGCTTTCTTT	CASSPPRVNTEAFF
TRBV19	TRBD1	TRBJ1-5	few	TGTGCCAGTAGGGCCGGGACAGGAGGCTTTTATAGCAATCGGCCCCAGCATTTT	CASRAGTGGFYSNRPQHF
TRBV28	.	TRBJ2-1	many	TGTGCCAGCAGTTTAGAGACAGAGCAGTTCTTC	CASSLETEQFF
TRBV2	.	TRBJ2-3	.	TGTGCCAGCAGCCGAGGGGCCGGAGGCGGCACAGATACGCAGTATTTT	CASSRGAGGGTDTQYF
TRBV18	TRBD2	TRBJ2-7	many	TGTGCCAGCTCACCCTCGGGACTACACTCCTACGAGCAGTACTTC	CASSPSGLHSYEQYF
TRBV5-5	.	TRBJ1-6	many	TGTGCCAGCAGCTTGGGAAGTTCACCCCTCCACTTT	CASSLGSSPLHF
TRBV3-1	TRBD1	TRBJ1-5	many	TGTGCCAGCAGCTTCGGGACAGGAGGTAATCAGCCCCAGCATTTT	CASSFGTGGNQPQHF
TRBV2	.	TRBJ1-2	many	TGTGCCAGCAGTGAATCACTTAACTATGGCTACACCTTC	CASSESLNYGYTF
TRBV7-8	.	TRBJ2-5	many	TGTGCCAGCAGCTTAGATGTGGCCGGGGAGACCCAGTACTTC	CASSLDVAGETQYF
TRBV5-4	TRBD2	TRBJ2-3	.	TGTGCCAGCAGCCGGGCAGCGGGAGGGTTCACAGATACGCAGTATTTT	CASSRAAGGFTDTQYF
TRBV19	.	TRBJ2-1	many	TGTGCCAGTAGTAGAGGAATAGGGGCAGGTGAGCAGTTCTTC	CASSRGIGAGEQFF
TRBV7-8	TRBD1	TRBJ2-6	few	TGTGCCAGCAGCTTAGCGCGCTCCAGGGGGCTGGGGGCCAACGTCCTGACTTTC	CASSLARSRGLGANVLTF
TRBV7-9	.	TRBJ2-7	few	TGTGCCAGCAGCAAAGCTGGAGGAGCACTCTACGAGCAGTACTTC	CASSKAGGALYEQYF